These 22 T cell receptor beta chains were all obtained from the same sample, sequenced in a study of blood T cell repertoires in COVID-19. Clones were sequenced by immunoSEQ multiplex PCR, and TCRdb holds only the in-frame ones, with some missing. The sample consists of some 210,000 clones, around 81% of them appearing once. Sample: PBMCs or T cells enriched from blood (not recorded which). These receptors originate from a woman aged 50 to 60 with acute COVID-19.

The rearrangement joins TRBV4-1 to TRBJ1-4; the match to TRBD1 covers 8 bases. Trimming took 3 bases from V and 8 from J; bases not matched to a gene: 8. The germline CDR1 and CDR2 sequences are MGHRA and YSYEKL. The CDR3 runs 15 residues. The CDR3 loop reads CASSHPQGGEEKLFF. The CDR3 DNA follows: TGCGCCAGCAGCCATCCACAGGGGGGGGAGGAAAAACTGTTTTTT.

The chain carries TRBV11-3 and TRBJ2-3; D is undetermined. Per germline, CDR1 SGHNT and CDR2 YENEEA. The CDR3 extends over 14 amino acids. Trimming removed 0 bases from V and 3 bases from J, with 7 bases in between. In DNA, the CDR3 is TGTGCCAGCAGCTTAGAGGGCTCTACAGATACGCAGTATTTT. Protein product: CASSLEGSTDTQYF.

A note on this clone: This same CDR3 is encoded by further DNA sequences in the sample. This chain links TRBV29-1 with TRBJ1-5, with 7 bases aligning to TRBD1. Germline CDR1 SQVTM, CDR2 ANQGSEA. The ends lost 5 bases at V and 2 bases at J; junction bases unmatched: 6. The CDR3 length is 14 residues. DNA for the CDR3: TGCAGCGTTAATACAGGGGTTGGCAATCAGCCCCAGCATTTT. Translating gives CSVNTGVGNQPQHF.

The chain employs TRBV28 and TRBJ1-1, with a weak D call TRBD1 (6 bases). The CDR3 covers 16 residues. Deletions cut 6 bases from V and 3 bases from J, with 20 bases between. The V gene's germline CDR1 is MDHEN and CDR2 SYDVKM. CDR3 residues: CASSKGGVGVDTEAFF. The CDR3 DNA sequence: TGTGCCAGCAGCAAGGGGGGGGTTGGGGTGGACACTGAAGCTTTCTTT. The whole variable domain, remainder taken from reference TRBV28 and TRBJ1-1, is DVKVTQSSRYLVKRTGEKVFLECVQDMDHENMFWYRQDPGLGLRLIYFSYDVKMKEKGDIPEGYSVSREKKERFSLILESASTNQTSMYLCASSKGGVGVDTEAFFGQGTRLTVV.

CDR3 bases: TGTGCCAGTAGCCAACCCCCGGGACAGTTTAATTCACCCCTCCACTTT. It is translated as CASSQPPGQFNSPLHF. V gene TRBV19 combines with J gene TRBJ1-6; 7 bases agree with TRBD1. The CDR3 spans 16 residues. Looked up from germline, CDR1 is LNHDA and CDR2 is SQIVND (reference sequence). Germline trimming cut 6 bases from V and 6 bases from J; bases unmatched to any gene: 11.

This clone was counted between two and nine times. For the CDR3, the DNA is TGCGCCAGTCGAGTACAGGGATACTCTGAAGCTTTCTTT. Protein: CASRVQGYSEAFF. The gene calls are TRBV5-1 and TRBJ1-1; possibly TRBD1 for D (6 bases). V was shortened by 8 bases and J by 6 bases, with 17 bases between the two germline ends. The CDR3 is made up of 13 amino acids. CDR1 and CDR2 from the germline V gene are SGHRS and YFSETQ.

The CDR3 reads CASSSPEGRDEQYF. The DNA of the CDR3 is TGTGCCAGCAGCTCCCCTGAAGGCAGGGACGAGCAGTACTTC. This chain connects TRBV11-1 to TRBJ2-7, with a possible D match to TRBD1 (5 bases). The length of the CDR3 is 14 residues. V was trimmed by 4 bases and J by 5 bases, leaving 15 bases between them. Germline loops: CDR1 SGHAT, CDR2 FQDESV (reference sequence).

The chain carries TRBV19 and TRBJ2-5; 10 bases agree with TRBD2. The trim removed 6 bases at V and 1 base at J, leaving 8 bases unmatched. CDR3 length: 16 residues. The germline gives CDR1 LNHDA, CDR2 SQIVND (reference sequence). The CDR3 sequence is CASRSGGAPPQETQYF. The CDR3, as DNA: TGTGCCAGTAGAAGCGGGGGGGCCCCCCCCCAAGAGACCCAGTACTTC.

The chain couples TRBV2 to TRBJ1-1; maybe TRBD1 (5 bases). Deletions cut 8 bases from V and 1 base from J, with 14 bases between. Germline V CDR1 and CDR2: SNHLY, FYNNEI. The length of the CDR3 is 14 residues. CDR3 sequence reads: CASGSFGANTEAFF. Here the CDR3 DNA reads TGTGCCAGCGGGTCATTTGGGGCGAACACTGAAGCTTTCTTT.

This clone turned up a few times. The V call is TRBV6-5, the J call TRBJ1-2; D perhaps matches TRBD1 (5 bases). CDR1 and CDR2 from the germline V gene are MNHEY and SVGAGI. Trimming left V 4 bases short and J 2 bases short, with 8 bases between. The CDR3 is 13 residues long. CDR3 DNA: TGTGCCAGCAGTTTACAGGAGAACTATGGCTACACCTTC. Translating it yields CASSLQENYGYTF.

The chain links TRBV6-5 to TRBJ1-1, with D uncertain. V lost 5 bases, J lost 6 bases, and 13 bases lay in between. The CDR3 is made up of 13 amino acids. Germline assignment: CDR1 MNHEY and CDR2 SVGAGI. CDR3 coding DNA: TGTGCCAGCAGTCCGGGGTGGATCTCTGAAGCTTTCTTT. Encoded protein: CASSPGWISEAFF.

The genes are TRBV19 and TRBJ2-2; TRBD2 agrees at 9 bases. The germline V gene encodes CDR1 LNHDA and CDR2 SQIVND (reference sequence). V lost 8 bases and J lost 2; bases outside the gene matches: 6. This CDR3 contains 15 residues. CDR3 nucleotides: TGTGCCAGTGCAGAGCGGGGGGCCAACACCGGGGAGCTGTTTTTT. Translation: CASAERGANTGELFF. The variable domain in full, completed from reference TRBV19 and TRBJ2-2, reads DGGITQSPKYLFRKEGQNVTLSCEQNLNHDAMYWYRQDPGQGLRLIYYSQIVNDFQKGDIAEGYSVSREKKESFPLTVTSAQKNPTAFYLCASAERGANTGELFFGEGSRLTVL.

The rearrangement links TRBV5-4 to TRBJ2-7, with D perhaps TRBD1 (6 bases). V lost 3 bases and J lost 2, with 12 bases in between. Germline V gene sequence: CDR1 SGHNT, CDR2 YYREEE (reference sequence). This CDR3 has 14 residues. CDR3 amino acids: CASSSQGSPYEQYF. Here the CDR3 DNA reads TGTGCCAGCAGCTCCCAGGGGAGTCCCTACGAGCAGTACTTC.

The V and J genes are TRBV4-1 and TRBJ1-2; no definite D call. The V gene lost 4 bases and the J gene lost 8 bases, with 14 bases spanning the gap. The CDR3 consists of 13 residues. Germline V gene lookup returns CDR1 MGHRA and CDR2 YSYEKL. The CDR3 protein is CASSPGGQLGYTF. The CDR3 DNA sequence: TGCGCCAGCAGCCCGGGAGGGCAGTTGGGCTACACCTTC.

V is TRBV10-3 and J is TRBJ2-1; D perhaps matches TRBD2 (5 bases). The CDR3 has 15 amino acids. CDR1 and CDR2 from the germline V gene are ENHRY and SYGVKD. The ends were cut back, 3 bases at V and 0 bases at J, with 9 bases in the middle. Here the CDR3 DNA reads TGTGCCATCAGTGAAACGGGGAGCTCCTACAATGAGCAGTTCTTC. Translation gives CAISETGSSYNEQFF.

The V gene is TRBV5-1, the J gene TRBJ2-5; D may be TRBD2 (5 bases). With 3 bases removed from V and 1 base from J, the gap between germline ends came to 16 bases. There are 16 residues in the CDR3. The V gene's germline CDR1 is SGHRS and CDR2 YFSETQ. DNA for the CDR3: TGCGCCAGCAGCTCCCCCCTCGGGGTGGGCCAAGAGACCCAGTACTTC. Translated: CASSSPLGVGQETQYF.

Concerning this clone itself: Its ends do not fully match the called genes, so a read error is possible. The chain joins TRBV28 to TRBJ2-1, with 14 nucleotides matching TRBD2. The CDR3 sequence is 16 residues long. The V gene's germline CDR1 is MDHEN and CDR2 SYDVKM. As DNA, the CDR3 is TGTGCCAGCAATTTACACGGGACTAGCGGGAGTAATGAGCAGTTCTTC. Protein: CASNLHGTSGSNEQFF. The variable domain in full, with the rest retrieved from reference TRBV28 and TRBJ2-1, is DVKVTQSSRYLVKRTGEKVFLECVQDMDHENMFWYRQDPGLGLRLIYFSYDVKMKEKGDIPEGYSVSREKKERFSLILESASTNQTSMYLCASNLHGTSGSNEQFFGPGTRLTVL.

V gene TRBV27 combines with J gene TRBJ2-4; 11 bases fit TRBD2. This CDR3 comprises 14 residues. V gave up 5 bases and J gave up 8 bases; unmatched junction bases: 5. Germline loops: CDR1 MNHEY, CDR2 SMNVEV (reference sequence). The CDR3 sequence is CASSTTSGSDIQYF. The CDR3 DNA reads TGTGCCAGCAGTACCACTAGCGGGAGTGACATTCAGTACTTC.

This clone appeared once. The chain combines TRBV6-1 with TRBJ1-5, with 11 bases lining up with TRBD1. Germline assignment: CDR1 MNHNS and CDR2 SASEGT. J was trimmed by 6 bases and V by 4 bases; bases with no gene match: 8. The CDR3 consists of 16 residues. The CDR3 DNA reads TGTGCCAGCAGTGCAGCCCGGACAGGGGGCACTCAGCCCCAGCATTTT. Translated, it gives CASSAARTGGTQPQHF.

The V call is TRBV19, the J call TRBJ1-5; 8 bases align to TRBD1. Germline CDR1 LNHDA, CDR2 SQIVND (reference sequence). This CDR3 has 15 amino acids. The V gene end was trimmed by 6 bases and the J gene end by 0 bases; junction bases not matched to a gene: 4. This chain's CDR3 is CASRGQVLSNQPQHF. In nucleotides, the CDR3 is TGTGCCAGTAGGGGACAGGTTCTTAGCAATCAGCCCCAGCATTTT.

This chain joins TRBV18 and TRBJ2-5; 7 bases map to TRBD1. The CDR3 spans 13 residues. Germline V lookup: CDR1 KGHSH, CDR2 LQKENI. The J segment lost 2 bases and the V segment lost 8 bases, leaving 5 bases of the junction unmatched. CDR3 nucleotide sequence: TGTGCCAGCACGGGACAGAGGCAAGAGACCCAGTACTTC. Protein: CASTGQRQETQYF.

The V gene is TRBV5-4, the J gene TRBJ1-4; D ambiguous. Germline CDR1 reads SGHNT; CDR2 reads YYREEE (reference sequence). V was trimmed by 4 bases and J by 3 bases, leaving 13 bases between them. The CDR3 spans 15 residues. The CDR3 here is CASSRAFGPNEKLFF. Written as DNA, the CDR3 is TGTGCCAGCAGCCGCGCTTTCGGTCCTAATGAAAAACTGTTTTTT.